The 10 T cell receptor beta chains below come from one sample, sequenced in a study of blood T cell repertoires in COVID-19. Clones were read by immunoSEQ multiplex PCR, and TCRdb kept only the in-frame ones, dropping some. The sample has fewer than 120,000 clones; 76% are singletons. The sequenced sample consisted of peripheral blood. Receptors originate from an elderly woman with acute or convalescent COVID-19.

Here the CDR3 reads CASSMGTGSETQYF. In DNA form, the CDR3 reads TGTGCCAGTAGTATGGGGACAGGGTCGGAGACCCAGTACTTC. The V call is TRBV19, the J call TRBJ2-5; 9 positions agree with TRBD1. This CDR3 has 14 residues. The V segment lost 3 bases and the J segment 5 bases; nucleotides outside the gene matches: 4. Germline-derived CDR1 and CDR2 are LNHDA and SQIVND (reference sequence).

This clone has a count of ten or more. This chain's CDR3 is CASSIRQFGGTDTQYF. Here the CDR3 DNA reads TGTGCCAGCAGCATCCGACAGTTTGGCGGCACAGATACGCAGTATTTT. The chain couples TRBV11-2 to TRBJ2-3; TRBD1 is a possible D gene (5 bases). The length of the CDR3 is 16 residues. Germline V gene sequence: CDR1 SGHAT, CDR2 FQNNGV. V was clipped by 5 bases and J by 1 base, with 16 bases between them.

The DNA of the CDR3 is TGCGCCAGCAGCCGAGGGGAGGCCTACGAGCAGTACTTC. Translation gives CASSRGEAYEQYF. The genes are TRBV5-1 and TRBJ2-7; D may be TRBD2 (6 bases). The CDR3 has 13 amino acids. Germline CDR1 and CDR2: SGHRS and YFSETQ. The V and J ends lost 4 bases and 2 bases respectively, with 10 bases between them.

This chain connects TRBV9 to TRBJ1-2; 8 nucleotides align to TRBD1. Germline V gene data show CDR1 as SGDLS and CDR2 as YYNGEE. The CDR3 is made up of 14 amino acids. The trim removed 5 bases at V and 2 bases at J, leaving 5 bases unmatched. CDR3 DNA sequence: TGTGCCAGCAGGAGGGACAGGCCAAACTATGGCTACACCTTC. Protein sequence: CASRRDRPNYGYTF.

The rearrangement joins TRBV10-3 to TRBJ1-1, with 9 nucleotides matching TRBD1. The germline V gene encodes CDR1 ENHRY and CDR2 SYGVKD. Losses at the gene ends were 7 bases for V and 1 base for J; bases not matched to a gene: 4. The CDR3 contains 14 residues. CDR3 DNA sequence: TGTGCCATCAACCCGGGACAGGGGAACACTGAAGCTTTCTTT. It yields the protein CAINPGQGNTEAFF.

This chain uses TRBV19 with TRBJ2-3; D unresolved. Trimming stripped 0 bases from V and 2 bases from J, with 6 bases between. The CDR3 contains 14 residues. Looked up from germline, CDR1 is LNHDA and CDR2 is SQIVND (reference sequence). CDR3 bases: TGTGCCAGTAGTATAGATTTCAACACAGATACGCAGTATTTT. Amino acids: CASSIDFNTDTQYF.

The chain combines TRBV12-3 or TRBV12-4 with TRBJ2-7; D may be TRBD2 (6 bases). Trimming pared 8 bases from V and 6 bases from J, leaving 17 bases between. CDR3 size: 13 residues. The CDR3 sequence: CASGGTMGSEQYF. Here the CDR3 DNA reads TGTGCCAGCGGCGGGACCATGGGGTCCGAGCAGTACTTC.

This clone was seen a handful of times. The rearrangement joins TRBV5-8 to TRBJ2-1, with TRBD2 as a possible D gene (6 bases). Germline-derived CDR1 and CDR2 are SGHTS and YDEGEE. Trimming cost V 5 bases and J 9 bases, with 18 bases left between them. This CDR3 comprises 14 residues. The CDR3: CASSSDYGGFEQFF. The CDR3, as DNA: TGTGCCAGCAGTTCGGACTACGGGGGATTTGAGCAGTTCTTC.

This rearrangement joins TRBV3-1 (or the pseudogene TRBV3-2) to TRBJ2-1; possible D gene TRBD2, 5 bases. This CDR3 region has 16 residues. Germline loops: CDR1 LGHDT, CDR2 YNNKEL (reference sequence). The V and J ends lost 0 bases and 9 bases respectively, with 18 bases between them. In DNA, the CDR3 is TGTGCCAGCAGCCAAGATACTGGCGGGTCCTTTTCTGAGCAGTTCTTC. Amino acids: CASSQDTGGSFSEQFF.

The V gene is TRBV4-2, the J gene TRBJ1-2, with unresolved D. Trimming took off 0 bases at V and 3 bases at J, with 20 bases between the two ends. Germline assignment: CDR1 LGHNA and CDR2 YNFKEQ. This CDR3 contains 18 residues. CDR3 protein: CASSQDRKVFTRDYGYTF. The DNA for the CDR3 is TGTGCCAGCAGCCAAGATCGGAAGGTATTCACGCGGGACTATGGCTACACCTTC.